A selection of T cell receptor beta chains follows, all from one sample in a study of T cell responses to AZD1222 COVID-19 vaccine. Sequenced by immunoSEQ multiplex PCR; TCRdb stores in-frame clones only, minus some. The sample contains 110,000 to 150,000 clones, approximately 90% of which appear only once. The material sequenced was peripheral blood, taken 28 days after the second AZD1222 dose. The receptors derive from an adult who received the AZD1222 COVID-19 vaccine. Each CDR3 is given with its conserved first and last residue. A D gene is named only where the DNA matches it firmly.

v_gene: TRBV2; j_gene: TRBJ1-2; d_gene: .; CDR3nt: TGTGCCAGCAGTGAACGGGGGCAGGTTGGCTACACCTTC; CDR3aa: CASSERGQVGYTF
v_gene: TRBV10-2; j_gene: TRBJ2-1; d_gene: TRBD2; CDR3nt: TGCGCCAGCAGTTGGACTAGCAATGAGCAGTTCTTC; CDR3aa: CASSWTSNEQFF
v_gene: TRBV7-2; j_gene: TRBJ2-7; d_gene: TRBD2; CDR3nt: TGTGCCAGCAGCTCGCAGACTAGCCTGAGCTCCTACGAGCAGTACTTC; CDR3aa: CASSSQTSLSSYEQYF
v_gene: TRBV2; j_gene: TRBJ1-1; d_gene: TRBD1; CDR3nt: TGTGCCAGCAGCCCAATCGGACAGGGGAACACTGAAGCTTTCTTT; CDR3aa: CASSPIGQGNTEAFF
v_gene: TRBV5-6; j_gene: TRBJ1-2; d_gene: TRBD1; CDR3nt: TGTGCCAGCAGCTTGGGCAGGGGGGTGCGTGGCTACACCTTC; CDR3aa: CASSLGRGVRGYTF
v_gene: TRBV28; j_gene: TRBJ2-3; d_gene: .; CDR3nt: TGTGCCAGCAGTCGTTACCAGGAGACGCAGTATTTT; CDR3aa: CASSRYQETQYF
v_gene: TRBV10-2; j_gene: TRBJ1-4; d_gene: .; CDR3nt: TGCGCCAGCAGTCGAGGACTCTTTGTAAATGAAAAACTGTTTTTT; CDR3aa: CASSRGLFVNEKLFF
v_gene: TRBV6-5; j_gene: TRBJ1-2; d_gene: .; CDR3nt: TGTGCCAGCAGCAGGGGAGCGGGCTATGGCTACACCTTC; CDR3aa: CASSRGAGYGYTF
v_gene: TRBV6-5; j_gene: TRBJ2-7; d_gene: .; CDR3nt: TGTGCCAGCACACCTACCACAAGCGACGAGCAGTACTTC; CDR3aa: CASTPTTSDEQYF
v_gene: TRBV5-5; j_gene: TRBJ1-1; d_gene: .; CDR3nt: TGTGCCAGCAGCCTCCAGGGAACTGAAGCTTTCTTT; CDR3aa: CASSLQGTEAFF
v_gene: TRBV5-1; j_gene: TRBJ1-5; d_gene: TRBD1; CDR3nt: TGCGCCAGCAGCCCGGGGGGGACAGAGAATCAGCCCCAGCATTTT; CDR3aa: CASSPGGTENQPQHF